The next 3 T cell receptor beta chains were all read from a single sample in a study of shared clonotypes between healthy human individuals. TCRdb's copy holds only in-frame clones and misses some; the assay was immunoSEQ multiplex PCR. The data show 2 million or so clones, with about 95% seen just once and approximately 0.13% held by the top ten. The sample was naive CD4+ T cells sorted from blood. Documented subset: CD45RA+ positively selected. Source of these receptors: a man between 18 and 35 years old in good health.

The CDR3 here is CASSLEKGSHEQYF. The CDR3 DNA follows: TGCGCCAGCAGCTTGGAAAAGGGCTCGCACGAGCAGTACTTC. J is TRBJ2-7 and V is TRBV5-1, with D unresolved. Germline-derived CDR1 and CDR2 are SGHRS and YFSETQ. This CDR3 spans 14 amino acids. V was pared by 0 bases and J by 5 bases, with 12 bases between.

The chain has TRBV6-5 and TRBJ2-1; D unclear. The germline V and J ends were trimmed by 3 bases and 9 bases, with 6 bases remaining between them. CDR3 length: 11 amino acids. The V gene's germline CDR1 is MNHEY and CDR2 SVGAGI. The CDR3 region is CASSYLGEQFF. CDR3 DNA sequence: TGTGCCAGCAGTTATCTGGGTGAGCAGTTCTTC.

The V gene is TRBV7-9, the J gene TRBJ2-7; D not certain. The V end lost 5 bases, the J end lost 1 base, and 12 bases lay between the germline ends. There are 14 residues in the CDR3. Germline V gene data show CDR1 as SEHNR and CDR2 as FQNEAQ (reference sequence). CDR3 sequence: CASSHYSYSYEQYF. CDR3 DNA sequence: TGTGCCAGCAGCCATTACAGTTATTCCTACGAGCAGTACTTC.